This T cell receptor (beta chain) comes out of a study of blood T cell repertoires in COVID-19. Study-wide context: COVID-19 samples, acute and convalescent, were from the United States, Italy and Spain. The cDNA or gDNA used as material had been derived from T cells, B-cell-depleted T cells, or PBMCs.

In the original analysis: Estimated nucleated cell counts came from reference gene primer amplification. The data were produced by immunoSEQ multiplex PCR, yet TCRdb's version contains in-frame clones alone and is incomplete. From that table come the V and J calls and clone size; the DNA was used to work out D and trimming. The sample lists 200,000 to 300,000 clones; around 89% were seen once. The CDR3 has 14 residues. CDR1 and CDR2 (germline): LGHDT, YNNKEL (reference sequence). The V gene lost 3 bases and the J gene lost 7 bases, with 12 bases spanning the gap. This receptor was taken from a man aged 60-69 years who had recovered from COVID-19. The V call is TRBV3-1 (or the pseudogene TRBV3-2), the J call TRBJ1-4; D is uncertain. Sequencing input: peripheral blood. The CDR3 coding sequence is TGTGCCAGCAGCCACAGTCGCCGTATTGAAAAACTGTTTTTT. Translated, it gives CASSHSRRIEKLFF.